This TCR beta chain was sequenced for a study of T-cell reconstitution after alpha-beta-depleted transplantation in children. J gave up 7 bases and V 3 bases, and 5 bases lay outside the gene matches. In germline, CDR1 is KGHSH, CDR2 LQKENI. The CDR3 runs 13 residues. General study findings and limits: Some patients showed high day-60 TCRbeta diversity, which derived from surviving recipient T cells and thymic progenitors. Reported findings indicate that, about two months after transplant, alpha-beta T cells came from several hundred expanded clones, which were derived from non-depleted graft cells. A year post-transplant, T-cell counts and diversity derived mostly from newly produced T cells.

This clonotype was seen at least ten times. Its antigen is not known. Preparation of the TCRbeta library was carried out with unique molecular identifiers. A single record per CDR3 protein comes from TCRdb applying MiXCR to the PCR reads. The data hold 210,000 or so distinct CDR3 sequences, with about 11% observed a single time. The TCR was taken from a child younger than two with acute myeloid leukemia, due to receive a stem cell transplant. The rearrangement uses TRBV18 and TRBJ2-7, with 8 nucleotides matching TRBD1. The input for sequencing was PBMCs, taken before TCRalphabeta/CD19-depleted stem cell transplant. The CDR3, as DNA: TGTGCCAGCTCACCCATGGACAGGGAAGAGCAGTACTTC. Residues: CASSPMDREEQYF.